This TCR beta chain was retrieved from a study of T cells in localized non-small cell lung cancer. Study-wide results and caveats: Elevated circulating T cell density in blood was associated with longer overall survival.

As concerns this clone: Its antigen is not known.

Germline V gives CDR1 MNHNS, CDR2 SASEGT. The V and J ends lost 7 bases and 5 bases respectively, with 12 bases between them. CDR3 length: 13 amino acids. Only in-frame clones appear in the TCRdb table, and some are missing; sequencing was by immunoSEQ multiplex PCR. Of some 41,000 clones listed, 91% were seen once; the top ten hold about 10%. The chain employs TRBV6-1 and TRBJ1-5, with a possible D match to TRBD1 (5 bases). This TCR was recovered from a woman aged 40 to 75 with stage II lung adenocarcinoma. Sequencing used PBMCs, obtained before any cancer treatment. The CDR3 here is CASTVGGDQPQHF. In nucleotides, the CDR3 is TGTGCCAGCACGGTCGGGGGAGATCAGCCCCAGCATTTT.